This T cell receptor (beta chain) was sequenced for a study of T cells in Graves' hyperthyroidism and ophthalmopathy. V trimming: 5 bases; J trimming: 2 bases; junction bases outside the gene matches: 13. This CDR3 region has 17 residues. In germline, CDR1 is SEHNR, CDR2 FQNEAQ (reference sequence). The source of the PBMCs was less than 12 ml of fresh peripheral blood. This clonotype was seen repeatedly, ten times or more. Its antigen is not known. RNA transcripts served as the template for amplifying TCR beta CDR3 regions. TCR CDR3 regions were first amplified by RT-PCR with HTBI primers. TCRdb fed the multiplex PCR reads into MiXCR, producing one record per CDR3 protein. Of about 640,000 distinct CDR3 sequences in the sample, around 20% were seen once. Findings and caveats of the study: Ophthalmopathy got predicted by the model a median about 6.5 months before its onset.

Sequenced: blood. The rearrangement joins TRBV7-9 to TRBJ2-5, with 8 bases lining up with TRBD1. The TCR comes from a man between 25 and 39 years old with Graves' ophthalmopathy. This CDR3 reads CASSQSRDRLFQETQYF. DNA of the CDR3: TGTGCCAGCAGCCAGAGCCGGGACAGGCTGTTTCAAGAGACCCAGTACTTC.